This T cell receptor (beta chain) was captured in a study of OX40 agonist ivuxolimab in advanced cancers. Overall study results and limits: The study found that CD8+ T cells averaged more expanded clones than CD4+. Expanded peripheral T cells had an undetermined antigen specificity. Partly responding patients at 0.1-3.0 mg/kg showed some of the smallest clonal expansion.

Comment on this clone: The antigen remains undetermined.

TCRdb's copy holds only in-frame clones and misses some; the assay was immunoSEQ multiplex PCR. Here the sample spans about 94,000 clones, approximately 93% being singletons. Trimming took 1 base from V and 1 from J, leaving 8 bases between them. The V gene's germline CDR1 is SGHTA and CDR2 FQGTGA. This CDR3 comprises 15 residues. This receptor was taken from an adult with an advanced solid tumor such as melanoma, head and neck, liver or kidney cancer. The sequencing here drew on CD4+ or CD8+ T cells sorted from blood, taken in a trial of the OX40 agonist ivuxolimab. This rearrangement joins TRBV7-3 to TRBJ2-1; possibly TRBD1 or TRBD2 for D (5 bases each). Written as DNA, the CDR3 is TGTGCCAGCAGCTTAAGAGGGACGTCCTACAATGAGCAGTTCTTC. Translation gives CASSLRGTSYNEQFF.